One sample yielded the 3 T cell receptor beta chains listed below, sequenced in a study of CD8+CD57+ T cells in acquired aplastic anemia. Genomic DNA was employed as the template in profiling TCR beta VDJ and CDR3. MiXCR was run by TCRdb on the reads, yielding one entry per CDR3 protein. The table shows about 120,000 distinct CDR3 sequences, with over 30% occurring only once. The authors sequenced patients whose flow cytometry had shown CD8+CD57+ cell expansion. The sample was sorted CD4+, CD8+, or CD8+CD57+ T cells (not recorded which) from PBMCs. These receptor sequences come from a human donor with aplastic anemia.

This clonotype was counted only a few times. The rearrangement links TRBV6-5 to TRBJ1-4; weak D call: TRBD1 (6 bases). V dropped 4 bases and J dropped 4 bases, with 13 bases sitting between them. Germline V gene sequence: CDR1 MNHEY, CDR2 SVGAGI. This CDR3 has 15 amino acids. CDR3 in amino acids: CASSSQGRGNEKLFF. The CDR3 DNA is TGTGCCAGCAGTTCACAGGGTAGAGGTAATGAAAAACTGTTTTTT.

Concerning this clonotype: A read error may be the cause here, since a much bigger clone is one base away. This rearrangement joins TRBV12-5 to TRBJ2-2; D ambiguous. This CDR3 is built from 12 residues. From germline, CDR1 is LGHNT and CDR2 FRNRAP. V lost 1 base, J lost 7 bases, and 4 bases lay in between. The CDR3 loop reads CASGLGLGELFF. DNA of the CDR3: TGTGCTAGTGGTTTGGGGCTCGGGGAGCTGTTTTTT.

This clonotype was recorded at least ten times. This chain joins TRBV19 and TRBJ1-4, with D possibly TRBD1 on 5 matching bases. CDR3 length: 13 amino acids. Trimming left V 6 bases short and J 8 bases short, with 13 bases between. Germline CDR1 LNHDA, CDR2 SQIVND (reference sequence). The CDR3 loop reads CASRRAREEKLFF. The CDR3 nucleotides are TGTGCCAGTAGGAGGGCCAGGGAGGAAAAACTGTTTTTT.